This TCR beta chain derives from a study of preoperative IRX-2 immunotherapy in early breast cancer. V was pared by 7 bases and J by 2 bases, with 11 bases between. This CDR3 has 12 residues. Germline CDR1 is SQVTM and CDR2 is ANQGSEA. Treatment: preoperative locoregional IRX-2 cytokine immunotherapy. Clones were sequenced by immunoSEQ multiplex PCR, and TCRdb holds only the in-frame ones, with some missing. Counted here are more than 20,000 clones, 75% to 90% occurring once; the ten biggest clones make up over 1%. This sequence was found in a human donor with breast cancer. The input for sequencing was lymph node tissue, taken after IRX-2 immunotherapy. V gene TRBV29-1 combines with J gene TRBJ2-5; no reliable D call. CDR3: CSARALQETQYF. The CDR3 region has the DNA TGCAGCGCCCGGGCCCTACAAGAGACCCAGTACTTC.